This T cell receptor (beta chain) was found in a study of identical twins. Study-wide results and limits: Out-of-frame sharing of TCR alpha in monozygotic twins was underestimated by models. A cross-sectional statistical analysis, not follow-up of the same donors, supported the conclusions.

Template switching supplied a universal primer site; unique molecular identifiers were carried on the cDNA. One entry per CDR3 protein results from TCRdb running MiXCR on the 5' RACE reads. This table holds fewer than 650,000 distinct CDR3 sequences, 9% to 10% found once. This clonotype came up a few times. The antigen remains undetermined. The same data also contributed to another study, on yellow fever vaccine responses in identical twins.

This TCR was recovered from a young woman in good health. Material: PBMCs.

DNA of the CDR3: TGTGCCAGTAGTAGGATTTCGGGACAGGGGGACAATGAGCAGTTCTTC. Translation: CASSRISGQGDNEQFF. This chain links TRBV19 with TRBJ2-1; 11 nucleotides line up with TRBD1. Trimming at V came to 4 bases and at J to 5 bases, leaving 7 bases not matched to a gene. CDR3 length: 16 amino acids. Per germline, CDR1 LNHDA and CDR2 SQIVND (reference sequence).